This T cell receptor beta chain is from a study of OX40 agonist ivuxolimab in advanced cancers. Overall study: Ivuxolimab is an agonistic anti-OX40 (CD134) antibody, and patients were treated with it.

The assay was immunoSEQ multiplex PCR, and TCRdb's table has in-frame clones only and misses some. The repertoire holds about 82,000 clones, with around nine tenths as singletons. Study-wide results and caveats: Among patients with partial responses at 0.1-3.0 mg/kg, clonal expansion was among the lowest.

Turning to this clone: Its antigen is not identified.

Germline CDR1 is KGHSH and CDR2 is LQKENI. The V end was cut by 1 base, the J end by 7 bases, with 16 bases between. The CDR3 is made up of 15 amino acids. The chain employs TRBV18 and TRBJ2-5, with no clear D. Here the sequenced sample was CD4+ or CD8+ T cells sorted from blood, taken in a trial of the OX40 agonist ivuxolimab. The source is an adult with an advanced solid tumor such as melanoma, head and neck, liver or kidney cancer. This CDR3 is CASSPRGITGGTQYF. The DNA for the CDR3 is TGTGCCAGCTCACCACGAGGTATCACTGGTGGGACCCAGTACTTC.